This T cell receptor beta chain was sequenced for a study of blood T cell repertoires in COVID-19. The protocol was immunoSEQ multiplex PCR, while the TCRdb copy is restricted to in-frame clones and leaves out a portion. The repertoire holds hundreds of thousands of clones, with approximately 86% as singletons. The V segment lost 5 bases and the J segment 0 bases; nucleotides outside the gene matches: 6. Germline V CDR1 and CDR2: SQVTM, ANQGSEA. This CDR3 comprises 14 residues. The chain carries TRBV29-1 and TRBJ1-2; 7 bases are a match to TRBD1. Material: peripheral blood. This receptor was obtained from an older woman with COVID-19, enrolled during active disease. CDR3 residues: CSVTGQSSNYGYTF. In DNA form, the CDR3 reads TGCAGCGTTACGGGACAGTCCTCTAACTATGGCTACACCTTC.